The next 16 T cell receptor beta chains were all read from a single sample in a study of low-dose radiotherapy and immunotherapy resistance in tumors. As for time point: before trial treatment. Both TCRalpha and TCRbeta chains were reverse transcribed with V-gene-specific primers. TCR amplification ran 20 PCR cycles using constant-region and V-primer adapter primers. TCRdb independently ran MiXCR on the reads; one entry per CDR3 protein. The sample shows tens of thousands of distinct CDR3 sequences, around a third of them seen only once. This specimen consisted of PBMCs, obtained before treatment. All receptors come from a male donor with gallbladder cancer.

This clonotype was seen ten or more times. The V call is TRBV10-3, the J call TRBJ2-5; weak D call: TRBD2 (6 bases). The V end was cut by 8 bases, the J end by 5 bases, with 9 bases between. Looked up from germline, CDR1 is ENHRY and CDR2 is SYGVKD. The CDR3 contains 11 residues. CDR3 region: CAIGGGETQYF. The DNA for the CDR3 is TGTGCCATCGGCGGAGGGGAGACCCAGTACTTC.

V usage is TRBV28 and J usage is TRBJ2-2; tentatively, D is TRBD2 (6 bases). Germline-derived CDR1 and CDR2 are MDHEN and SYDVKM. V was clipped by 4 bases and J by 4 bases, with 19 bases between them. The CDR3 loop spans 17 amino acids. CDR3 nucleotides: TGTGCCAGCAGTTACTCCCCCACGGGAGTCGCCACCGGGGAGCTGTTTTTT. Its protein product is CASSYSPTGVATGELFF. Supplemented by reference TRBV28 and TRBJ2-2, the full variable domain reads DVKVTQSSRYLVKRTGEKVFLECVQDMDHENMFWYRQDPGLGLRLIYFSYDVKMKEKGDIPEGYSVSREKKERFSLILESASTNQTSMYLCASSYSPTGVATGELFFGEGSRLTVL.

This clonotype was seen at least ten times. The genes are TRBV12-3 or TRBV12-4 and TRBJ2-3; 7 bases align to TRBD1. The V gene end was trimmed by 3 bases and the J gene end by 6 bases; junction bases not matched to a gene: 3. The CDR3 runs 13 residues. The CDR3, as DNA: TGTGCCAGCAGTTTTGGGACAGCCGATACGCAGTATTTT. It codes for CASSFGTADTQYF.

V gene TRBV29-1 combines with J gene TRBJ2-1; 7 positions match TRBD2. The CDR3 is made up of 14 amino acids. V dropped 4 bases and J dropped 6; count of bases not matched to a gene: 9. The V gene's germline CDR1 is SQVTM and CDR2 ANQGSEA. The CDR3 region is CSVGFQRGPNEQFF. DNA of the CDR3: TGCAGCGTTGGCTTCCAGCGGGGCCCCAATGAGCAGTTCTTC.

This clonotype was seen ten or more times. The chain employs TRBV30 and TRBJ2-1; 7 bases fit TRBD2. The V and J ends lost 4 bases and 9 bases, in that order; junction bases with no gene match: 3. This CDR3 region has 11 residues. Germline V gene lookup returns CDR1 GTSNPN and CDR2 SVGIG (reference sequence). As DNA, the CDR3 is TGTGCCTGGAACGCGGGAGTTGAGCAGTTCTTC. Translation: CAWNAGVEQFF.

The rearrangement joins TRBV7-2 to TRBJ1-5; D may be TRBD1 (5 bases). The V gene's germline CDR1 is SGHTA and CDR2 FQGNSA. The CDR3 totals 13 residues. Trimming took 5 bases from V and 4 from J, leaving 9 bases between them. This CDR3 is CASSLQVNQPQHF. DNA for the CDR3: TGTGCCAGCAGCCTACAGGTTAATCAGCCCCAGCATTTT. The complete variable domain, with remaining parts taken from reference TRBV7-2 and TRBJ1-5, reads GAGVSQSPSNKVTEKGKDVELRCDPISGHTALYWYRQSLGQGLEFLIYFQGNSAPDKSGLPSDRFSAERTGGSVSTLTIQRTQQEDSAVYLCASSLQVNQPQHFGDGTRLSIL.

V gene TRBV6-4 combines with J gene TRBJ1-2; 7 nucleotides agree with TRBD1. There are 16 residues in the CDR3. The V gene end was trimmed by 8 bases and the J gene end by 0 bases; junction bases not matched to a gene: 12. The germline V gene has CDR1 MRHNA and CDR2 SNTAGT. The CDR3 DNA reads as TGTGCCAGCCGGTCGTCGGACAGGCCTTCTAACTATGGCTACACCTTC. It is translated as CASRSSDRPSNYGYTF.

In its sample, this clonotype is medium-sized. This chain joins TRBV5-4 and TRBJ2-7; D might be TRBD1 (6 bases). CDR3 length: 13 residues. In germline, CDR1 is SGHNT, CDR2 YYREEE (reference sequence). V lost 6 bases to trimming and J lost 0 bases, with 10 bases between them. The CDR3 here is CASTDRYSYEQYF. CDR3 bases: TGTGCCAGCACCGACAGGTACTCCTACGAGCAGTACTTC.

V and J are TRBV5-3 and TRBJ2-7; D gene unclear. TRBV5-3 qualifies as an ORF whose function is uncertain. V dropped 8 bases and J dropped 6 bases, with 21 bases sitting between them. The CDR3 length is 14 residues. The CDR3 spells CASSFPGLEREQYF. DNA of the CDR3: TGTGCCAGCAGTTTCCCAGGATTGGAGCGCGAGCAGTACTTC.

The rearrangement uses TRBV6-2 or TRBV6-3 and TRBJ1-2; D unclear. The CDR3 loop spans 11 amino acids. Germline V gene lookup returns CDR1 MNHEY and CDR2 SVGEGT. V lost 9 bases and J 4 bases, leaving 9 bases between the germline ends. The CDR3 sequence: CASTDLYGYTF. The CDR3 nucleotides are TGTGCCAGTACCGACCTCTATGGCTACACCTTC.

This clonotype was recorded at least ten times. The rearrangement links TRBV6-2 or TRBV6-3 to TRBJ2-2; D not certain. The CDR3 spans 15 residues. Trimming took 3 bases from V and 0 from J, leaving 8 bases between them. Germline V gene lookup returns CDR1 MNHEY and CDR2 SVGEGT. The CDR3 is CASSYPGANTGELFF. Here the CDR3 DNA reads TGTGCCAGCAGTTATCCCGGAGCGAACACCGGGGAGCTGTTTTTT.

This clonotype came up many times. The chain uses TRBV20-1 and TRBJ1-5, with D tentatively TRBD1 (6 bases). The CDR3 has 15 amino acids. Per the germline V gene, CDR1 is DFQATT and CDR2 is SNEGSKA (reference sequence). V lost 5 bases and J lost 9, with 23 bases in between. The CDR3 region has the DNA TGCAGTGCTGCGGGGGCAGGGAATCCCAAGGGGCCCCAGCATTTT. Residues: CSAAGAGNPKGPQHF.

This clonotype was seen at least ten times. The CDR3: CALTKKMNTEAFF. The DNA for the CDR3 is TGTGCCTTAACAAAGAAAATGAACACTGAAGCTTTCTTT. The chain carries TRBV2 and TRBJ1-1, with D uncertain. V was shortened by 11 bases and J by 0 bases, with 13 bases between the two germline ends. The CDR3 sequence is 13 residues long. The germline gives CDR1 SNHLY, CDR2 FYNNEI. The full variable domain, rest sourced from reference TRBV2 and TRBJ1-1, is EPEVTQTPSHQVTQMGQEVILRCVPISNHLYFYWYRQILGQKVEFLVSFYNNEISEKSEIFDDQFSVERPDGSNFTLKIRSTKLEDSAMYFCALTKKMNTEAFFGQGTRLTVV.

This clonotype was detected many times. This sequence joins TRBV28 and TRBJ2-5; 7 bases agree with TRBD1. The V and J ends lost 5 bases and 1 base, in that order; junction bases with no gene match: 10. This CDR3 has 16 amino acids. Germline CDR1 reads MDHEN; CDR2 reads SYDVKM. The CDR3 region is CASSPRQGKSQETQYF. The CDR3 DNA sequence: TGTGCCAGCAGTCCTAGACAGGGAAAATCCCAAGAGACCCAGTACTTC.

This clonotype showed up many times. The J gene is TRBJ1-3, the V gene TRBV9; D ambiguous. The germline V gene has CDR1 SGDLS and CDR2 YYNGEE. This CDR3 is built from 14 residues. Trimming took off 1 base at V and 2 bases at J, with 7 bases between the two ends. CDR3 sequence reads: CASSVSMAGNTIYF. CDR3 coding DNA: TGTGCCAGCAGCGTAAGCATGGCTGGAAACACCATATATTTT.

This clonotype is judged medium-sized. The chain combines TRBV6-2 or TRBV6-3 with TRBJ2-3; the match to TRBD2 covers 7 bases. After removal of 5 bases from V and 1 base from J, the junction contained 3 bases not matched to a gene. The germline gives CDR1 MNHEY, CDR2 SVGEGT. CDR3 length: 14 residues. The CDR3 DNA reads TGTGCCAGCAGTGTTACTAGCGGCACAGATACGCAGTATTTT. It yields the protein CASSVTSGTDTQYF.